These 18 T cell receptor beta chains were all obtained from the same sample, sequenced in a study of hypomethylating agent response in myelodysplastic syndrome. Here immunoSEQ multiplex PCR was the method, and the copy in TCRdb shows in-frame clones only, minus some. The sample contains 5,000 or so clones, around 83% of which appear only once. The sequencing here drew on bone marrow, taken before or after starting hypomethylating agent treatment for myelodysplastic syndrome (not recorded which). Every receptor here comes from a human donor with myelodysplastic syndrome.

DNA for the CDR3: TGTGCCAGCAGTGAAGCAGGAAACACCATATATTTT. Protein product: CASSEAGNTIYF. The genes are TRBV2 and TRBJ1-3; D gene uncertain. CDR1 is SNHLY, CDR2 FYNNEI, per germline. Deletions cut 0 bases from V and 4 bases from J, with 1 base between. This CDR3 contains 12 residues. The complete variable domain, with remaining parts taken from reference TRBV2 and TRBJ1-3, reads EPEVTQTPSHQVTQMGQEVILRCVPISNHLYFYWYRQILGQKVEFLVSFYNNEISEKSEIFDDQFSVERPDGSNFTLKIRSTKLEDSAMYFCASSEAGNTIYFGEGSWLTVV.

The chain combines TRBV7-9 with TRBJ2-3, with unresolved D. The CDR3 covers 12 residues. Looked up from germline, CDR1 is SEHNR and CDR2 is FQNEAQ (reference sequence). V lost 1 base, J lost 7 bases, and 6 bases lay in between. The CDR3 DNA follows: TGTGCCAGCAGCTTAGACTCAAATACGCAGTATTTT. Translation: CASSLDSNTQYF.

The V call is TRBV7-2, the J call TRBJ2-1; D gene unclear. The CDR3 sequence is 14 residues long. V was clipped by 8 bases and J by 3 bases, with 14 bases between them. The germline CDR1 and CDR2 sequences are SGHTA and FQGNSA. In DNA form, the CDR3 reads TGTGCCAGCTCCCCATTTCTAAACTACAATGAGCAGTTCTTC. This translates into CASSPFLNYNEQFF.

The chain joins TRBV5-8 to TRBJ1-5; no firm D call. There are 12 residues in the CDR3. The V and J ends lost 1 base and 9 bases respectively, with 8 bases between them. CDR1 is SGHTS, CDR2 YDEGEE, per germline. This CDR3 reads CASSLRDGPQHF. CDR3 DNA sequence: TGTGCCAGCAGCTTGAGGGATGGGCCCCAGCATTTT.

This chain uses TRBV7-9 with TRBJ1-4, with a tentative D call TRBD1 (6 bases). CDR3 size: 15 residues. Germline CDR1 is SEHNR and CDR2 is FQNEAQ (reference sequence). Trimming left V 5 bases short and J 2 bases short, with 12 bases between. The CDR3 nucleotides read TGTGCCAGCAGCCTAGGGGGGATGACTAATGAAAAACTGTTTTTT. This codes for CASSLGGMTNEKLFF.

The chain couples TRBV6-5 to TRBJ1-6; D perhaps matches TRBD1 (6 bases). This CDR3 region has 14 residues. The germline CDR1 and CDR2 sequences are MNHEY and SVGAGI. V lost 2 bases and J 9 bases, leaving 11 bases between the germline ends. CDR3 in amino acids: CASSYGRGGSPLHF. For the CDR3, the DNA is TGTGCCAGCAGTTACGGCAGGGGAGGTTCACCCCTCCACTTT.

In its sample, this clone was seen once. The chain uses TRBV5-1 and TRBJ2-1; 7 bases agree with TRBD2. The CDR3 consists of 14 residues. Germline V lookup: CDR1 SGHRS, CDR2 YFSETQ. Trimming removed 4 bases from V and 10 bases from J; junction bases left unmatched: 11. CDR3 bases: TGCGCCAGCAGCGGGCTAGCGGCATCCGGCGAGCAGTTCTTC. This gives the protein CASSGLAASGEQFF.

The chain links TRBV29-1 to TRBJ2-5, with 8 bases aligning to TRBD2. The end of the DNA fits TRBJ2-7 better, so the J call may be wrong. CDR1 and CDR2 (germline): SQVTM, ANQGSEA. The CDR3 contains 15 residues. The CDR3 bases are TGCAGCGCCGCGACAGATGGGACTAGCTCCTACGAGCAGTACTTC. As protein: CSAATDGTSSYEQYF.

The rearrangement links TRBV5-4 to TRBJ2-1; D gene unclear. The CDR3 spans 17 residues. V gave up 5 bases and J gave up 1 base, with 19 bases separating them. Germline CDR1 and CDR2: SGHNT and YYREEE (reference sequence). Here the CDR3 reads CASRIVGWSDSYNEQFF. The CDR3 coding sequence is TGTGCCAGCAGGATAGTTGGGTGGTCAGATTCCTACAATGAGCAGTTCTTC.

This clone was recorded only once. The CDR3 loop is CASSLVVDTQYF. The CDR3 DNA sequence: TGTGCCAGCAGCTTAGTGGTGGATACGCAGTATTTT. The chain has TRBV5-6 and TRBJ2-3; no clear D gene. This CDR3 is built from 12 residues. Germline lookup yields CDR1 SGHDT and CDR2 YYEEEE. Trimming removed 2 bases from V and 6 bases from J, with 7 bases in between.

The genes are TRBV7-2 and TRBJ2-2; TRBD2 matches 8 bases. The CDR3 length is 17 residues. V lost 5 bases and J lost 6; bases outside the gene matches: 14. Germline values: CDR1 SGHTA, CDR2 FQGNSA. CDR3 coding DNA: TGTGCCAGCAGCCTCAGTCCGGGACTAGGGACCGCCGGGGAGCTGTTTTTT. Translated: CASSLSPGLGTAGELFF.

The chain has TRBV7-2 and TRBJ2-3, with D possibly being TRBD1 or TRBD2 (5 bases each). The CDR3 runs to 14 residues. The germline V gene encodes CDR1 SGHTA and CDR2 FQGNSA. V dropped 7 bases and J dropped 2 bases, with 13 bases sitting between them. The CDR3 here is CASKLGESTDTQYF. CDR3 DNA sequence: TGTGCCAGCAAGTTGGGGGAGTCCACAGATACGCAGTATTTT.

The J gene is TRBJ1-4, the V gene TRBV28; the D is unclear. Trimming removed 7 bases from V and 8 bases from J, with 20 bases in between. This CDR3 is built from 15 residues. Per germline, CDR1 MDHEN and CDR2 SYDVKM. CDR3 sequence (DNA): TGTGCCAGCAAGACCTTCCTGGAAGCTTCCGAAAAACTGTTTTTT. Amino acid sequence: CASKTFLEASEKLFF.

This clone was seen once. The DNA of the CDR3 is TGTGCCAGCAGCTTAAGATCAATAGGCTACAATGAGCAGTTCTTC. Its translation is CASSLRSIGYNEQFF. The rearrangement links TRBV5-4 to TRBJ2-1, with D unresolved. The CDR3 consists of 15 residues. V shed 2 bases and J shed 3 bases, with 12 bases lying between them. In germline, CDR1 is SGHNT, CDR2 YYREEE (reference sequence). Variable domain in full (rest from reference TRBV5-4 and TRBJ2-1): ETGVTQSPTHLIKTRGQQVTLRCSSQSGHNTVSWYQQALGQGPQFIFQYYREEENGRGNFPPRFSGLQFPNYSSELNVNALELDDSALYLCASSLRSIGYNEQFFGPGTRLTVL.

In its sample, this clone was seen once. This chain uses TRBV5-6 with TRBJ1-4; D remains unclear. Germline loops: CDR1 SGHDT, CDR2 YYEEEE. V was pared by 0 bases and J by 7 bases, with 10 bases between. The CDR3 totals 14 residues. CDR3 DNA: TGTGCCAGCAGCTTGGGGACGGATTTTGAAAAACTGTTTTTT. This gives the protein CASSLGTDFEKLFF.

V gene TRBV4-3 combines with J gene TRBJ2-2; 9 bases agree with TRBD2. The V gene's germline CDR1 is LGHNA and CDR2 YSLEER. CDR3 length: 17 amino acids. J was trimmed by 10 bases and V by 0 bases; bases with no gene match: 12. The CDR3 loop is CASSQDLQRGVFVELFF. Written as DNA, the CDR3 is TGCGCCAGCAGCCAAGATTTGCAGCGGGGGGTTTTTGTGGAGCTGTTTTTT.

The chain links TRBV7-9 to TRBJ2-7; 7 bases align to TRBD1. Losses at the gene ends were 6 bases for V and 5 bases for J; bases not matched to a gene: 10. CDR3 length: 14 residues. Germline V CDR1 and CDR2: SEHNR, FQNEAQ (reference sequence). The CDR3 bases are TGTGCCAGCAGTATGACAGGGCCCGCTGACGAGCAGTACTTC. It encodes CASSMTGPADEQYF. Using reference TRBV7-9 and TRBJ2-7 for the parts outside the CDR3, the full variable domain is DTGVSQNPRHKITKRGQNVTFRCDPISEHNRLYWYRQTLGQGPEFLTYFQNEAQLEKSRLLSDRFSAERPKGSFSTLEIQRTEQGDSAMYLCASSMTGPADEQYFGPGTRLTVT.

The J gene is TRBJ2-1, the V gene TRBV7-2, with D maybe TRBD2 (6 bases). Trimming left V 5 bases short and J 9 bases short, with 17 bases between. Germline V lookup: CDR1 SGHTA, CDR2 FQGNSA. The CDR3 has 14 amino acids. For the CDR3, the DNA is TGTGCCAGCAGCCTTAACGGGGGTAGAGGTGAGCAGTTCTTC. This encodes CASSLNGGRGEQFF.